This TCR beta chain was sequenced during a study of beta chain features in type 1 diabetes. This CDR3 region has 12 residues. Trimming removed 3 bases at V and 4 bases at J, with 4 bases between. Germline-derived CDR1 and CDR2 are LNHDA and SQIVND (reference sequence). Based on CD45RO/CCR7/CD25/CD127/CD95/CD27, CD4+ regulatory, stem cell-like memory, naive and central memory cells were sorted. The whole isolated RNA underwent reverse transcription, so sequencing captured expressed TCRB transcripts. Clones were read by immunoSEQ multiplex PCR, and TCRdb kept only the in-frame ones, dropping some. This sample has roughly 380,000 clones; roughly 21% occur once, and the top ten carry around 0.045%.

The TCR was taken from a woman under 30 in good health. Sequenced input: naive CD4+ T cells from blood. The genes are TRBV19 and TRBJ1-3; D remains unclear. In DNA, the CDR3 is TGTGCCAGTAGTATGGGCGGAAACACCATATATTTT. Its translation is CASSMGGNTIYF.